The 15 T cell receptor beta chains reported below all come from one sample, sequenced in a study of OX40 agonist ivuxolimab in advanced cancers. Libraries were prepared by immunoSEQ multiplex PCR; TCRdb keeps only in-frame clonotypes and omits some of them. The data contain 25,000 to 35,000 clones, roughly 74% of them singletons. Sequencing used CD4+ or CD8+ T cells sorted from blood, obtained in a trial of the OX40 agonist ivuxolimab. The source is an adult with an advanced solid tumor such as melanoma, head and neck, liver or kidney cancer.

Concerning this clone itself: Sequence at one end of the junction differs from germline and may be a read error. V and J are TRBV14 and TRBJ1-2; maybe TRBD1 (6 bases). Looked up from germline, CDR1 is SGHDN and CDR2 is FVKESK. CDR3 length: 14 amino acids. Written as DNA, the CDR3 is TGTGCCAGCAGCCCCCTAGGGGGGACATCTCTCCCTTTTTTC. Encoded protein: CASSPLGGTSLPFF. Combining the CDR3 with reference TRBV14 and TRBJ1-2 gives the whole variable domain EAGVTQFPSHSVIEKGQTVTLRCDPISGHDNLYWYRRVMGKEIKFLLHFVKESKQDESGMPNNRFLAERTGGTYSTLKVQPAELEDSGVYFCASSPLGGTSLPFFGSGTRLTVV.

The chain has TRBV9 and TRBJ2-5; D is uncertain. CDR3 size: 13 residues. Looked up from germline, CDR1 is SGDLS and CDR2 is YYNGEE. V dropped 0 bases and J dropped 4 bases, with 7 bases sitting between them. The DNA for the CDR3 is TGTGCCAGCAGCGTAGGTCATCGAGAGACCCAGTACTTC. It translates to CASSVGHRETQYF.

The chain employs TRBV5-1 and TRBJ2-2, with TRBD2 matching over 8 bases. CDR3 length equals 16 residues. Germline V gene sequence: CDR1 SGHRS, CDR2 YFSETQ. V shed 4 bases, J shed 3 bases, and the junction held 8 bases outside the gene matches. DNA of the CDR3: TGCGCCAGCAGCACCGTCCAAGCGGGGGACACCGGGGAGCTGTTTTTT. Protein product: CASSTVQAGDTGELFF.

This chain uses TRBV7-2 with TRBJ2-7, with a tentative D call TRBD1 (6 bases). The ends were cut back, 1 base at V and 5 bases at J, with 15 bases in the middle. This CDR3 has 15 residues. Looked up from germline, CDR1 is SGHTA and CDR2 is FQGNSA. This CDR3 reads CASSLGDKTLHEQYF. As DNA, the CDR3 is TGTGCCAGCAGCTTAGGGGACAAAACCCTCCACGAGCAGTACTTC.

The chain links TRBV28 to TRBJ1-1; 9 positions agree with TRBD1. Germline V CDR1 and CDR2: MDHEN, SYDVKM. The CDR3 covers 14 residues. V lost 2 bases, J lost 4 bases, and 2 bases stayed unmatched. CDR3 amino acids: CASSLVTGGTEAFF. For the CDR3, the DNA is TGTGCCAGCAGTTTAGTGACAGGGGGCACTGAAGCTTTCTTT.

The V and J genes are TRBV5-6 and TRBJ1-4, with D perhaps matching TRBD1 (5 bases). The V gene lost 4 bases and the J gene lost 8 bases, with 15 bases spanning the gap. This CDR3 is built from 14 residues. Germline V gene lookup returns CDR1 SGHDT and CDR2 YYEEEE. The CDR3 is CASSPPGKGEKLFF. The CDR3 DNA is TGTGCCAGCAGCCCTCCAGGGAAAGGGGAAAAACTGTTTTTT.

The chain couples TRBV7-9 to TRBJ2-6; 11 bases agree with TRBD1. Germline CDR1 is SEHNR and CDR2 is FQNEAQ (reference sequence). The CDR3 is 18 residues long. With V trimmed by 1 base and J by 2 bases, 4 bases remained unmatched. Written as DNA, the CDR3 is TGTGCCAGCAGCTTAGGTCAGGACAGGGGGCCTGGGGCCAACGTCCTGACTTTC. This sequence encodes CASSLGQDRGPGANVLTF. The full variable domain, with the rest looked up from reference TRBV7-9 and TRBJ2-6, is DTGVSQNPRHKITKRGQNVTFRCDPISEHNRLYWYRQTLGQGPEFLTYFQNEAQLEKSRLLSDRFSAERPKGSFSTLEIQRTEQGDSAMYLCASSLGQDRGPGANVLTFGAGSRLTVL.

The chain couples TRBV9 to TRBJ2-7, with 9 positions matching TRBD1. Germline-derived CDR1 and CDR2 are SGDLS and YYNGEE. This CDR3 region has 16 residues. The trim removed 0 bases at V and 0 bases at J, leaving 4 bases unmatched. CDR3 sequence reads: CASSVGGTGYSYEQYF. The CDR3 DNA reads TGTGCCAGCAGCGTAGGTGGGACAGGGTACTCCTACGAGCAGTACTTC.

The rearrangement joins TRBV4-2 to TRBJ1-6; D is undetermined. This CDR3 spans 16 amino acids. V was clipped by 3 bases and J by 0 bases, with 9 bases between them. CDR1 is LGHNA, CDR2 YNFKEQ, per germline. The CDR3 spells CASSQGSSSYNSPLHF. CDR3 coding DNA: TGTGCCAGCAGCCAGGGGTCTAGCTCCTATAATTCACCCCTCCACTTT.

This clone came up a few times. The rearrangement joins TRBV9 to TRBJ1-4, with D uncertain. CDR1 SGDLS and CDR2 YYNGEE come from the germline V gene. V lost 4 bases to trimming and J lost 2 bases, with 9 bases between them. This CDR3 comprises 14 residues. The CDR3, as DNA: TGTGCCAGCAGCCTCAGTGGCACTAATGAAAAACTGTTTTTT. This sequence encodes CASSLSGTNEKLFF.

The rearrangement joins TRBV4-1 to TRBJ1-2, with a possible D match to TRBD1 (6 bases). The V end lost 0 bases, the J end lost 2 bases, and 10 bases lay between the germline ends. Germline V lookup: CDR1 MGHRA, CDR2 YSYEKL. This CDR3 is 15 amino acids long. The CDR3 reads CASSQDRGNNYGYTF. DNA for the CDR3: TGCGCCAGCAGCCAAGATAGGGGGAACAACTATGGCTACACCTTC.

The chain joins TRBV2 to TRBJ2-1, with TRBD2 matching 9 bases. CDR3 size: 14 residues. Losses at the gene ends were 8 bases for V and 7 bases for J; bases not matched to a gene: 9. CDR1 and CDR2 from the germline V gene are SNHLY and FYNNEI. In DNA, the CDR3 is TGTGCCAGCGGGGTGGAGACTAGCGGAAATGAGCAGTTCTTC. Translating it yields CASGVETSGNEQFF.

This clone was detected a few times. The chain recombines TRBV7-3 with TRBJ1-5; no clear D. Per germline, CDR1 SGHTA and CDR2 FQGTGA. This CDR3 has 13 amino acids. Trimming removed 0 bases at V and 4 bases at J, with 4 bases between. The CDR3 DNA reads TGTGCCAGCAGCTTAACGGGGAATCAGCCCCAGCATTTT. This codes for CASSLTGNQPQHF.

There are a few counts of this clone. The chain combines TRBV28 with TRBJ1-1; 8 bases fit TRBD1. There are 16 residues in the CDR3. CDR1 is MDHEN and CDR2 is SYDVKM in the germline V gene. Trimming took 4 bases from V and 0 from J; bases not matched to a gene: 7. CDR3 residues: CASSWKQGALNTEAFF. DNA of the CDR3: TGTGCCAGCAGTTGGAAGCAGGGGGCTTTGAACACTGAAGCTTTCTTT.

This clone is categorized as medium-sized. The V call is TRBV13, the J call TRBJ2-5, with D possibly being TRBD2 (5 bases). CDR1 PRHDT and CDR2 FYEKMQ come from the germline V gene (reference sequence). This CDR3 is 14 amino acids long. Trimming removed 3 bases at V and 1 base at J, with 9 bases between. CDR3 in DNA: TGTGCCAGCAGCTTTATGGGAGTCCAAGAGACCCAGTACTTC. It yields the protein CASSFMGVQETQYF.